These T cell receptor beta chains were read from a single sample in a study of blood T cell repertoires in COVID-19. This table comes from immunoSEQ multiplex PCR, and its TCRdb copy is limited to in-frame clones, with some not included. The table lists 150,000 to 200,000 clones, about 87% of them singletons, with around 2.7% in the top ten. Material: peripheral blood. The receptors come from a man aged 35 to 55 with active or convalescent COVID-19. Each CDR3 is given with its conserved first and last residue. Fields, in order: J gene, V gene, D gene, clone size, CDR3 protein, CDR3 DNA. The D gene is left open where the match is weak. Clone size, where shown, is once, few, many, or a class for clones that have expanded.

j_gene: TRBJ1-5; v_gene: TRBV30; d_gene: TRBD1; abundance: -; CDR3aa: CAWSSGQGFLGSNQPQHF; CDR3nt: TGTGCCTGGAGTTCGGGACAGGGGTTCCTCGGGAGCAATCAGCCCCAGCATTTT
j_gene: TRBJ1-5; v_gene: TRBV3-1/TRBV3-2; d_gene: -; abundance: -; CDR3aa: CASSQGRQTNQPQHF; CDR3nt: TGTGCCAGCAGCCAAGGAAGACAGACAAATCAGCCCCAGCATTTT
j_gene: TRBJ1-1; v_gene: TRBV5-6; d_gene: -; abundance: -; CDR3aa: CASSLARGSTEAFF; CDR3nt: TGTGCCAGCAGCTTGGCAAGGGGGAGCACTGAAGCTTTCTTT
j_gene: TRBJ1-5; v_gene: TRBV5-1; d_gene: TRBD1; abundance: -; CDR3aa: CASSLQTGTQPQHF; CDR3nt: TGCGCCAGCAGCTTACAGACAGGGACTCAGCCCCAGCATTTT
j_gene: TRBJ2-5; v_gene: TRBV6-1; d_gene: -; abundance: once; CDR3aa: CASSESEGGETQYF; CDR3nt: TGTGCCAGCAGTGAATCGGAGGGTGGGGAGACCCAGTACTTC
j_gene: TRBJ1-1; v_gene: TRBV30; d_gene: -; abundance: -; CDR3aa: CAWSLNRLMNTEAFF; CDR3nt: TGTGCCTGGAGTCTAAACAGGCTCATGAACACTGAAGCTTTCTTT
j_gene: TRBJ1-2; v_gene: TRBV29-1; d_gene: TRBD1; abundance: -; CDR3aa: CSDDREPGYTF; CDR3nt: TGCAGCGACGACAGGGAACCAGGCTACACCTTC
j_gene: TRBJ1-3; v_gene: TRBV19; d_gene: -; abundance: -; CDR3aa: CASTEGRTGNTIYF; CDR3nt: TGTGCCAGTACGGAGGGGCGGACTGGAAACACCATATATTTT
j_gene: TRBJ1-1; v_gene: TRBV3-1/TRBV3-2; d_gene: -; abundance: -; CDR3aa: CASSPRTALEAFF; CDR3nt: TGTGCCAGCAGCCCACGGACAGCGCTCGAAGCTTTCTTT
j_gene: TRBJ1-2; v_gene: TRBV6-1; d_gene: -; abundance: -; CDR3aa: CASSDVAYGYTF; CDR3nt: TGTGCCAGCAGTGATGTGGCTTATGGCTACACCTTC
j_gene: TRBJ2-3; v_gene: TRBV19; d_gene: TRBD2; abundance: -; CDR3aa: CASSTGPGTSADTQYF; CDR3nt: TGTGCCAGTAGTACTGGCCCCGGGACTAGCGCAGATACGCAGTATTTT
j_gene: TRBJ2-1; v_gene: TRBV7-2; d_gene: -; abundance: -; CDR3aa: CASSFWGDNEQFF; CDR3nt: TGTGCCAGCAGCTTTTGGGGGGACAATGAGCAGTTCTTC
j_gene: TRBJ1-5; v_gene: TRBV24-1; d_gene: -; abundance: -; CDR3aa: CATSDDYSNQPQHF; CDR3nt: TGTGCCACCAGTGACGACTATAGCAATCAGCCCCAGCATTTT
j_gene: TRBJ2-3; v_gene: TRBV5-1; d_gene: -; abundance: once; CDR3aa: CASSLDQGRADTQYF; CDR3nt: TGCGCCAGCAGCTTGGACCAGGGTAGGGCAGATACGCAGTATTTT
j_gene: TRBJ2-5; v_gene: TRBV27; d_gene: -; abundance: -; CDR3aa: CASSLSAGQETQYF; CDR3nt: TGTGCCAGCAGTTTATCCGCGGGGCAAGAGACCCAGTACTTC
j_gene: TRBJ1-1; v_gene: TRBV19; d_gene: -; abundance: -; CDR3aa: CASSTVDSLNTEAFF; CDR3nt: TGTGCCAGTAGTACCGTAGACAGCCTGAACACTGAAGCTTTCTTT
j_gene: TRBJ1-2; v_gene: TRBV6-1; d_gene: TRBD1; abundance: -; CDR3aa: CASSELGTGLNGYTF; CDR3nt: TGTGCCAGCAGTGAGCTCGGGACAGGGCTAAATGGCTACACCTTC
j_gene: TRBJ2-3; v_gene: TRBV24-1; d_gene: TRBD1; abundance: -; CDR3aa: CATSETGTVTDTQYF; CDR3nt: TGTGCCACCAGTGAAACCGGGACAGTCACAGATACGCAGTATTTT
j_gene: TRBJ2-2; v_gene: TRBV9; d_gene: -; abundance: -; CDR3aa: CASSVAGSGGELFF; CDR3nt: TGTGCCAGCAGCGTAGCCGGGTCGGGCGGGGAGCTGTTTTTT
j_gene: TRBJ2-7; v_gene: TRBV13; d_gene: TRBD1; abundance: -; CDR3aa: CASSNTQGADSYEQYF; CDR3nt: TGTGCCAGCAGCAACACCCAGGGGGCGGACTCCTACGAGCAGTACTTC
j_gene: TRBJ1-5; v_gene: TRBV19; d_gene: -; abundance: -; CDR3aa: CASSIRGLGNQPQHF; CDR3nt: TGTGCCAGTAGTATCAGAGGGCTAGGAAATCAGCCCCAGCATTTT
j_gene: TRBJ2-5; v_gene: TRBV19; d_gene: -; abundance: -; CDR3aa: CASSIGTRETQYF; CDR3nt: TGTGCCAGTAGTATAGGGACACGAGAGACCCAGTACTTC
j_gene: TRBJ1-6; v_gene: TRBV10-3; d_gene: TRBD1; abundance: -; CDR3aa: CAISENTGGNSPLHF; CDR3nt: TGTGCCATCAGTGAGAATACAGGGGGGAATTCACCCCTCCACTTT
j_gene: TRBJ1-1; v_gene: TRBV6-5; d_gene: -; abundance: -; CDR3aa: CASSYSESNTEAFF; CDR3nt: TGTGCCAGCAGTTACTCGGAGTCGAACACTGAAGCTTTCTTT
j_gene: TRBJ1-1; v_gene: TRBV11-2; d_gene: TRBD1; abundance: -; CDR3aa: CASSLTGPNTEAFF; CDR3nt: TGTGCCAGCAGCCTGACAGGGCCGAACACTGAAGCTTTCTTT
j_gene: TRBJ1-6; v_gene: TRBV6-5; d_gene: -; abundance: -; CDR3aa: CASSYGVGLMRAALHF; CDR3nt: TGTGCCAGCAGTTACGGGGTGGGTCTGATGAGGGCCGCTCTCCACTTT
j_gene: TRBJ1-5; v_gene: TRBV6-5; d_gene: TRBD1; abundance: -; CDR3aa: CASSSTGTNQPQHF; CDR3nt: TGTGCCAGCAGTTCGACAGGGACCAATCAGCCCCAGCATTTT
j_gene: TRBJ2-4; v_gene: TRBV6-6; d_gene: TRBD1; abundance: -; CDR3aa: CASSSTGGNIQYF; CDR3nt: TGTGCCAGCAGTTCGACAGGGGGGAACATTCAGTACTTC
j_gene: TRBJ2-1; v_gene: TRBV2; d_gene: TRBD1; abundance: -; CDR3aa: CASSETGTGQGQFF; CDR3nt: TGTGCCAGCAGTGAAACGGGGACAGGGCAAGGGCAGTTCTTC
j_gene: TRBJ1-5; v_gene: TRBV30; d_gene: -; abundance: -; CDR3aa: CAWSNSNQPQHF; CDR3nt: TGTGCCTGGAGCAATAGCAATCAGCCCCAGCATTTT
j_gene: TRBJ1-2; v_gene: TRBV27; d_gene: TRBD1; abundance: -; CDR3aa: CASSLMGQGLDGYTF; CDR3nt: TGTGCCAGCAGTTTAATGGGACAGGGATTGGATGGCTACACCTTC
j_gene: TRBJ1-2; v_gene: TRBV10-1; d_gene: TRBD1; abundance: -; CDR3aa: CASSESFGNRGFGYGYTF; CDR3nt: TGCGCCAGCAGTGAGTCGTTTGGAAACAGGGGGTTTGGCTATGGCTACACCTTC
j_gene: TRBJ1-4; v_gene: TRBV4-2; d_gene: -; abundance: -; CDR3aa: CASSLGQINEKLFF; CDR3nt: TGTGCCAGCAGCCTCGGACAGATTAATGAAAAACTGTTTTTT
j_gene: TRBJ1-1; v_gene: TRBV30; d_gene: TRBD1; abundance: -; CDR3aa: CAWSPRQGKAFF; CDR3nt: TGTGCCTGGAGTCCCCGACAGGGAAAAGCTTTCTTT
j_gene: TRBJ2-1; v_gene: TRBV7-2; d_gene: -; abundance: -; CDR3aa: CASSPSGGLRQFF; CDR3nt: TGTGCCAGCAGCCCTTCCGGGGGTTTAAGGCAGTTCTTC
j_gene: TRBJ2-3; v_gene: TRBV10-3; d_gene: -; abundance: -; CDR3aa: CAIAWDTSRTDTQYF; CDR3nt: TGTGCCATCGCCTGGGACACAAGCCGCACAGATACGCAGTATTTT
j_gene: TRBJ1-3; v_gene: TRBV7-9; d_gene: -; abundance: -; CDR3aa: CASSSPGTGNTIYF; CDR3nt: TGTGCCAGCAGCTCTCCAGGGACTGGAAACACCATATATTTT
j_gene: TRBJ1-2; v_gene: TRBV7-2; d_gene: -; abundance: -; CDR3aa: CASSLRLRRNYGYTF; CDR3nt: TGTGCCAGCAGCTTACGCCTTCGGAGGAACTATGGCTACACCTTC
j_gene: TRBJ1-1; v_gene: TRBV30; d_gene: -; abundance: few; CDR3aa: CAWSVTDVVAFF; CDR3nt: TGTGCCTGGAGTGTCACAGACGTTGTGGCTTTCTTT
j_gene: TRBJ1-2; v_gene: TRBV21-1; d_gene: -; abundance: -; CDR3aa: CASSKSVQGSGYTF; CDR3nt: TGTGCCAGCAGCAAGAGTGTCCAGGGAAGTGGCTACACCTTC
j_gene: TRBJ2-7; v_gene: TRBV7-6; d_gene: TRBD1; abundance: -; CDR3aa: CASSPGQGVWKYEQYF; CDR3nt: TGTGCCAGCAGCCCGGGACAGGGGGTTTGGAAGTACGAGCAGTACTTC
j_gene: TRBJ1-2; v_gene: TRBV2; d_gene: -; abundance: -; CDR3aa: CASRQTNYGYTF; CDR3nt: TGTGCCAGCAGACAGACTAACTATGGCTACACCTTC
j_gene: TRBJ1-5; v_gene: TRBV27; d_gene: -; abundance: -; CDR3aa: CASSLRQGNQPQHF; CDR3nt: TGTGCCAGCAGTTTAAGGCAGGGCAATCAGCCCCAGCATTTT
j_gene: TRBJ1-1; v_gene: TRBV28; d_gene: -; abundance: -; CDR3aa: CASSYLDRNTEAFF; CDR3nt: TGTGCCAGCAGTTACCTCGACAGGAACACTGAAGCTTTCTTT
j_gene: TRBJ1-2; v_gene: TRBV30; d_gene: -; abundance: -; CDR3aa: CAWIQLTWGRNYGYTF; CDR3nt: TGTGCCTGGATCCAACTGACCTGGGGCAGGAACTATGGCTACACCTTC
j_gene: TRBJ2-1; v_gene: TRBV4-2; d_gene: TRBD2; abundance: many; CDR3aa: CASSQESGGAYNEQFF; CDR3nt: TGTGCCAGCAGCCAAGAAAGCGGGGGGGCCTACAATGAGCAGTTCTTC